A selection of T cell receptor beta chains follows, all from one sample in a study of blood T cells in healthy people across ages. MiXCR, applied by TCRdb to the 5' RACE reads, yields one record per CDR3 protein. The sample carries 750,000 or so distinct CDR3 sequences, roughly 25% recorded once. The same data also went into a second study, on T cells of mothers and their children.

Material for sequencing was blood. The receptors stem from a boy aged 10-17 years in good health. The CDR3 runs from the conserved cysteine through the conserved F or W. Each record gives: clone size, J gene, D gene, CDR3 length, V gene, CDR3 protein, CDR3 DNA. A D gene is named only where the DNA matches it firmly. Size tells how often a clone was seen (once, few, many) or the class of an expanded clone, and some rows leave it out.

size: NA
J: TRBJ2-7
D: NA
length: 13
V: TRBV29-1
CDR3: CSVEDSSGLEQYF
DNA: TGCAGCGTTGAAGATTCTTCAGGTCTCGAGCAGTACTTC

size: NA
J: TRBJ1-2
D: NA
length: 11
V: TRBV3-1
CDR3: CASSQRGGYTF
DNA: TGTGCCAGCAGCCAGCGCGGGGGCTACACCTTC

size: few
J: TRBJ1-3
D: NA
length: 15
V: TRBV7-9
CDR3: CATLPGGEAGNTIYF
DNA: TGTGCCACCCTTCCGGGGGGAGAAGCTGGAAACACCATATATTTT

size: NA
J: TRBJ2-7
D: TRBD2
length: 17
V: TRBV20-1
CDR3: CSARGNSGGPGSYEQYF
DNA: TGCAGTGCTAGAGGGAATAGCGGGGGGCCAGGATCCTACGAGCAGTACTTC

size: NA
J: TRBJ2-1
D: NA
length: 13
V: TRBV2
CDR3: CASSATSQGEQFF
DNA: TGTGCCAGCAGTGCGACGAGTCAGGGCGAGCAGTTCTTC

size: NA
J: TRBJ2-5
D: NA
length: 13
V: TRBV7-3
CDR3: CASSLGGMETQYF
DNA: TGTGCCAGCAGCTTAGGAGGAATGGAGACCCAGTACTTC

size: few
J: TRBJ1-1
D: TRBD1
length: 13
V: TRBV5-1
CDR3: CASRGTGNTEAFF
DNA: TGCGCCAGCAGGGGGACAGGGAACACTGAAGCTTTCTTT

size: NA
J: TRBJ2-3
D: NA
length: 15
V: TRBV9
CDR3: CASSVEMGSTDTQYF
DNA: TGTGCCAGCAGCGTCGAAATGGGTAGCACAGATACGCAGTATTTT

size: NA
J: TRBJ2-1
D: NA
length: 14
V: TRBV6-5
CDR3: CASSSVAKSNEQFF
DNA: TGTGCCAGCAGTTCGGTGGCCAAGTCCAATGAGCAGTTCTTC

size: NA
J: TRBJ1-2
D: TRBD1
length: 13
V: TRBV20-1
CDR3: CSARPDRGLGYTF
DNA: TGCAGTGCCCGCCCGGACAGGGGGCTTGGCTACACCTTC